The present entry profiles one TCR beta chain with its context. What it binds is not known. The data derive from a study of beta chain features in type 1 diabetes. Across the whole study: Across every sample, over 100 million sorted cells were examined in total.

This CDR3 is 12 amino acids long. Germline CDR1 reads MNHEY; CDR2 reads SVGAGI. Trimming cost V 6 bases and J 6 bases; bases outside gene matches: 3. Findings and limits, study-wide: The study found fewer insertions and more deletions at VDJ junctions in type 1 diabetes patients.

The authors reverse transcribed all of the isolated RNA, so sequencing captured expressed TCRB transcripts. Using immunoSEQ multiplex PCR, the repertoire was profiled, and TCRdb retains in-frame clones only, with some absent. The repertoire includes around 200,000 clones, 10% to 15% of them detected once, and 0.6% to 0.8% sits in the top ten. Sorting gave populations that all exceeded 95% purity. The sequence was collected from a young woman in good health. The material sequenced was central memory CD4+ T cells from blood. The genes are TRBV6-5 and TRBJ2-5; 8 bases fit TRBD1. The CDR3 DNA reads TGTGCCAGCAGACAGGGGGAGCAGACCCAGTACTTC. Its translation is CASRQGEQTQYF.